These T cell receptor beta chains were read from a single sample in a study of T cells after yellow fever vaccination. MiXCR, run by TCRdb on the 5' RACE reads, gives a single entry per CDR3 protein. The sample includes around 600,000 distinct CDR3 sequences, approximately 13% of them seen just once. This sample comprised PBMCs, obtained on the day of the yellow fever booster vaccination. The receptors stem from a man younger than 40 who received the YFV17D yellow fever vaccine. Both conserved end residues are part of each CDR3. D genes are given only for firm matches. Expanded clones are given a class, and other clones once, few, many or no size at all.

v_gene	d_gene	abundance	j_gene	CDR3aa	CDR3nt
TRBV27	.	few	TRBJ2-1	CASSTRGRGDNEQFF	TGTGCCAGCAGTACTCGGGGTCGCGGCGACAATGAGCAGTTCTTC
TRBV11-3	.	few	TRBJ2-3	CASSPMRTDTQYF	TGTGCCAGCAGCCCTATGAGGACAGATACGCAGTATTTT
TRBV6-5	TRBD1	few	TRBJ2-1	CASRFGQGEFF	TGTGCCAGCAGATTTGGACAGGGTGAATTCTTC
TRBV9	.	few	TRBJ1-1	CASSVGSLGNTEAFF	TGTGCCAGCAGCGTAGGGAGTTTGGGGAACACTGAAGCTTTCTTT
TRBV20-1	.	few	TRBJ2-7	CSARDYGREQYF	TGCAGTGCTAGAGATTACGGGAGAGAGCAGTACTTC
TRBV6-2/TRBV6-3	.	few	TRBJ1-5	CASSTSGDPYSNQPQHF	TGTGCCAGCAGTACATCGGGAGACCCATATAGCAATCAGCCCCAGCATTTT
TRBV24-1	.	few	TRBJ1-5	CATSDRRKIAQHF	TGTGCCACCAGTGATCGACGGAAGATAGCCCAGCATTTT
TRBV24-1	.	.	TRBJ2-2	CATSDMAGNRQTGELFF	TGTGCCACCAGTGATATGGCCGGGAATCGTCAAACCGGGGAGCTGTTTTTT
TRBV6-6	.	many	TRBJ2-7	CASRAGEQYF	TGTGCCAGCAGGGCGGGGGAGCAGTACTTC
TRBV5-6	.	.	TRBJ1-2	CASSFRGGRRGYTF	TGTGCCAGCAGCTTCCGAGGAGGTCGGCGGGGCTACACCTTC
TRBV7-2	TRBD2	few	TRBJ2-7	CASTQGGRPTEQYF	TGTGCCAGCACCCAGGGAGGGCGGCCCACAGAGCAGTACTTC
TRBV12-3/TRBV12-4	.	many	TRBJ2-5	CASSSSSGETQYF	TGTGCCAGCAGTTCGTCGTCGGGTGAGACCCAGTACTTC
TRBV14	TRBD1	.	TRBJ2-3	CASNHRGRADTQYF	TGTGCCAGCAACCACAGGGGGCGAGCAGATACGCAGTATTTT
TRBV7-2	TRBD1	.	TRBJ2-1	CASSLEGTGFYNEQFF	TGTGCCAGCAGCTTAGAGGGGACAGGTTTTTACAATGAGCAGTTCTTC
TRBV15	TRBD1	few	TRBJ1-5	CATSKIRARTGQPQHF	TGTGCCACCAGCAAAATACGGGCCCGGACAGGTCAGCCCCAGCATTTT
TRBV5-6	.	.	TRBJ2-7	CASSYDREREQYF	TGTGCCAGCAGCTACGACAGAGAGCGCGAGCAGTACTTC
TRBV7-9	TRBD1	.	TRBJ1-1	CATQPRQGTNTEAFF	TGTGCCACCCAACCTCGACAGGGGACGAACACTGAAGCTTTCTTT
TRBV29-1	.	.	TRBJ1-1	CSITKGGNTEAFF	TGCAGCATAACTAAGGGGGGGAACACTGAAGCTTTCTTT
TRBV7-2	.	few	TRBJ2-4	CASSLGTAAKNIQYF	TGTGCCAGCAGCTTAGGGACAGCAGCCAAAAACATTCAGTACTTC
TRBV30	TRBD2	.	TRBJ2-2	CAWVVPGLAYGELFF	TGTGCCTGGGTTGTTCCGGGACTAGCCTACGGGGAGCTGTTTTTT
TRBV7-2	.	few	TRBJ1-4	CASSLGGTATNEKLFF	TGTGCCAGCAGCTTAGGAGGTACAGCAACTAATGAAAAACTGTTTTTT
TRBV3-1	.	few	TRBJ1-1	CASSRGSGAEAFF	TGTGCCAGCAGCCGCGGGTCTGGGGCTGAAGCTTTCTTT
TRBV4-2	TRBD1	few	TRBJ2-7	CASSRLGQGNSYEQYF	TGTGCCAGCAGCCGGCTGGGACAGGGAAACAGCTACGAGCAGTACTTC
TRBV20-1	.	.	TRBJ1-1	CSAMTGGNTEAFF	TGCAGTGCTATGACAGGTGGAAACACTGAAGCTTTCTTT
TRBV7-8	TRBD2	.	TRBJ2-1	CASSLEGSGSGHEQFF	TGTGCCAGCAGCTTAGAGGGCAGCGGGAGTGGGCATGAGCAGTTCTTC
TRBV12-3/TRBV12-4	.	many	TRBJ2-2	CASSLGDYTGELFF	TGTGCCAGCAGCTTAGGAGATTACACCGGGGAGCTGTTTTTT
TRBV5-4	TRBD1	few	TRBJ1-6	CASSPGTGVRTPLHF	TGTGCCAGCAGCCCCGGGACAGGGGTCAGGACACCCCTCCACTTT
TRBV7-2	.	few	TRBJ2-5	CASSSPRGYQETQYF	TGTGCCAGCAGCTCCCCGAGGGGGTACCAAGAGACCCAGTACTTC
TRBV12-3/TRBV12-4	.	few	TRBJ1-2	CASSSDEESGYTF	TGTGCCAGCAGTTCCGACGAGGAATCTGGCTACACCTTC
TRBV7-8	TRBD1	few	TRBJ2-1	CASSTSGQVPYNEQFF	TGTGCCAGCAGCACTTCAGGACAGGTCCCTTACAATGAGCAGTTCTTC
TRBV20-1	.	.	TRBJ1-5	CSATDNGRISNQPQHF	TGCAGTGCTACCGACAATGGTCGGATTAGCAATCAGCCCCAGCATTTT
TRBV5-4	.	.	TRBJ2-2	CASSRERGSAGELFF	TGTGCCAGCAGCCGCGAACGGGGGAGCGCCGGGGAGCTGTTTTTT